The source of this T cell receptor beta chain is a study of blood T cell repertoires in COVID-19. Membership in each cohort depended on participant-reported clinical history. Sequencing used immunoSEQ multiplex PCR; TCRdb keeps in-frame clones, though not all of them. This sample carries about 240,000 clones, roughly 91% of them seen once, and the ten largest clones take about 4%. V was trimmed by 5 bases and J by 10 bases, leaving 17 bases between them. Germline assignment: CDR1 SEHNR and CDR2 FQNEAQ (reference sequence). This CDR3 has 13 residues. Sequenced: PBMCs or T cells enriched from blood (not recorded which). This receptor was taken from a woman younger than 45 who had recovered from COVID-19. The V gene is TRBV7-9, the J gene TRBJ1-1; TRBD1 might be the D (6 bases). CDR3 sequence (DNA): TGTGCCAGCAGCCCCCAAGATACAGGGTTAGCTTTCTTT. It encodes CASSPQDTGLAFF.